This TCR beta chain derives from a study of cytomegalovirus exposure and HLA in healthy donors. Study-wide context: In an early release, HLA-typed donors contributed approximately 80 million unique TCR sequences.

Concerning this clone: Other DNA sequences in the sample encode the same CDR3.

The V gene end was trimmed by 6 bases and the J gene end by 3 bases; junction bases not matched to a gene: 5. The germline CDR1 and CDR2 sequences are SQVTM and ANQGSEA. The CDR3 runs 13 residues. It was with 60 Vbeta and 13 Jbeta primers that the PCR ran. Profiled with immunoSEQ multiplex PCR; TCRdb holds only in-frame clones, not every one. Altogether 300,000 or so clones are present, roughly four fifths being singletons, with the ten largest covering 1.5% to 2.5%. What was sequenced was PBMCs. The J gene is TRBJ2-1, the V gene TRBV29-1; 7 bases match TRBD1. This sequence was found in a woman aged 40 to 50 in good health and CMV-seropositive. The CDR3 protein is CSVGRDSYNEQFF. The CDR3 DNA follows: TGCAGCGTAGGCCGGGACAGCTACAATGAGCAGTTCTTC.